The entry below describes one T cell receptor beta chain. Between the trimmed V and J ends, which lost 3 bases and 1 base, there was a span of 14 bases. Germline V gene data show CDR1 as WNHNN and CDR2 as SYGVQD (reference sequence). CDR3 length: 16 amino acids. This entry belongs to a study of blood T cell repertoires in COVID-19. Study at large: Specimens from acute and convalescent COVID-19 originated in the United States, Italy and Spain. From T cells, B-cell-depleted T cells, or PBMCs came the material, which was cDNA or gDNA.

Per the original data handling: By means of reference gene primer amplification, nucleated cell counts were estimated. The table came from immunoSEQ multiplex PCR; TCRdb's copy has only in-frame clones and leaves some out. V, J and clone size are those of that table, while D and trimming were read from the DNA. The data contain 150,000 or so clones, approximately 88% of them singletons. Input material: peripheral blood. The gene calls are TRBV10-1 and TRBJ2-3; D is uncertain. The sequence came from a man aged 50-59 years with acute or convalescent COVID-19. The CDR3 coding sequence is TGCGCCAGCAGTGACAGGTCCGGCTCAGGCACAGATACGCAGTATTTT. Protein sequence: CASSDRSGSGTDTQYF.